Sequencing of this T cell receptor beta chain was carried out in a study of shared clonotypes between healthy human individuals (TCRdb year 2020). As for the study more broadly: Three men and two women, aged 18 to 49 years, made up the cohort. Per donor, three plates each were used for CD4 naive and CD4 memory, two for CD8 naive, and one for CD8 memory. To estimate repertoire size and how much clonotype sharing occurs between individuals, the study deeply sequenced the blood TCR repertoires of about 5 healthy adults. Libraries were prepared and TCR repertoires were sequenced by different laboratories using diverse techniques, in order to increase sequencing depth and limit assay-specific biases. Between about 0.94 and 8.9 billion PBMCs per donor were obtained by leukapheresis.

Beyond this particular receptor, the publication reports: The small number of donors limited the genetic and exposure-history diversity represented. Higher generation probabilities were observed for clonotypes shared by all four sorted-subset donors than for non-shared clonotypes. About 5% of naive CD4, around 3.6% of naive CD8, approximately 2% of memory CD4, and approximately 0.4% of memory CD8 clonotypes were shared across a few donors. Even with the large sequencing depth, rarefaction of the sorted-subset datasets indicated that sequencing was incomplete. Sampling was restricted to blood, and TCR repertoires in tissue are likely to differ from TCR repertoires in blood. Pairwise subsampling led to the expectation that sequencing depth would affect the degree of clonotype sharing among donors. Naive subsets generally had larger estimated clonotype richness than memory subsets.

Including the terminal cysteine and phenylalanine, the CDR3 comprises 16 residues. The retained sequence is limited to the CDR3, 48 bases, with the frame set at the first base. According to the germline V gene, CDR1 reads SGHRS and CDR2 reads YFSETQ. The trim is 8 bases for V and 5 bases for J, with a gap of 22 bases between the germline ends. Using the deep immunoSEQ assay, TCR CDR3 regions were amplified from genomic DNA by multiplex PCR. Extracted genomic DNA from each cell subset was spread evenly across all wells of several immunoSEQ 96-well plates, with each plate serving as a replicate. Each replicate PCR for sorted subsets received about 180 ng genomic DNA, equal to tens of thousands of T cell genomes. Purified libraries were quantified with a Qubit 3.0 fluorometer, sized on a Bioanalyzer 2100, and re-quantified with the KAPA Library Quantification kit. Every immunoSEQ 96-well plate was sequenced on a separate single-read 150-cycle Illumina NextSeq 550 flow cell. On the authors' methods: Because only junctional sequences without quality scores were contained in the immunoSEQ output, filtering matching that applied to full-length reads could not be performed. To assign V/J genes and CDR3, sequences were annotated against IMGT germline references using PyIR, a Python wrapper for IgBLAST v1.9. Reads were filtered out if the reads had weak V/J assignments (E-value above 1e-6), no CDR3, stop codons, out-of-frame junctions, or ambiguous translated residues. V3J clonotypes were defined as sequences sharing an identical inferred V gene, J gene, and CDR3 amino acid sequence. Percentage overlap between repertoires was calculated by dividing the number of shared unique clonotypes by the size of the smaller repertoire. RTK rarefaction, the Chao1 estimator, and Recon v2.1 estimates of unobserved clonotypes were used to assess repertoire richness. Generation probabilities for all TCRbeta clonotypes obtained by the gDNA method from several donors were computed using OLGA. In its TCRdb copy, this immuneACCESS table keeps in-frame sequences only and misses some clones. Where compared with another copy, unresolved V genes explain less than half of these, and the others have no known cause. V and J calls and clone size are given by that table; D and trimming were obtained from the DNA. The sample table contains some 1,100,000 clones; only one count was recorded for around three quarters of them. The top ten clones comprise more than 0.45% of the sample.

The donors were healthy, HIV-negative adults who had no recently reported acute infections or vaccinations. All donors were Caucasian adults living in Nashville, Tennessee, USA. CD4+ T cells were enriched by magnetic negative selection; naive cells were then positively selected on CD45RA, and the negative fraction formed the memory subset. Blood was collected by leukapheresis, and PBMCs were isolated by Ficoll-Histopaque density gradient centrifugation and then cryopreserved in liquid nitrogen vapor phase. Analytical flow cytometry was used to check the purity and quantity of every magnetically sorted T cell population. From each sorted fraction, genomic DNA was isolated and quantified by UV absorbance on a Nanodrop 2000c. As for this clone: Its antigen is still unknown. The input lacks base qualities; no much larger clone sits a single base away.

This TCR came from a man between 18 and 29 years old in good health. Some clones in this sample may be carry-over from other donors' samples. Sequenced sample: memory CD4+ T cells from PBMCs. The cell subset or site label, as the study defines it: CD45RA-negative fraction. The chain joins TRBV5-1 to TRBJ1-4; the D gene is possibly TRBD1, with 6 bases matching. The CDR3 protein sequence reads: CASTRGDVTGNEKLFF. The nucleotide sequence reads as follows: TGCGCCAGTACTCGGGGGGATGTGACAGGAAATGAAAAACTGTTTTTT. The CDR3, completed at both ends by the reference TRBV5-1 and TRBJ1-4 genes, gives the full variable domain KAGVTQTPRYLIKTRGQQVTLSCSPISGHRSVSWYQQTPGQGLQFLFEYFSETQRNKGNFPGRFSGRQFSNSRSEMNVSTLELGDSALYLCASTRGDVTGNEKLFFGSGTQLSVL.